These 8 T cell receptor beta chains were all obtained from the same sample, sequenced in a study of CD8 T cells in Susac syndrome. cDNA came from 0.5 to 1 ug RNA primed by random hexamers. TCRdb reprocessed the immunoSEQ multiplex PCR reads via MiXCR and lists one record per CDR3 protein. The data show around 130,000 distinct CDR3 sequences, 90% to 95% seen once. The sequencing sample was made of CD8+ T cells from PBMCs. The receptors here all came from a human donor with multiple sclerosis.

This sequence joins TRBV3-1 and TRBJ1-6, with 8 positions matching TRBD1. The CDR3 totals 14 residues. Germline V gives CDR1 LGHDT, CDR2 YNNKEL (reference sequence). After removal of 2 bases from V and 6 bases from J, the junction contained 0 bases not matched to a gene. The CDR3 spells CASSQQGANSPLHF. The CDR3 DNA is TGTGCCAGCAGCCAACAGGGGGCTAATTCACCCCTCCACTTT.

This chain uses TRBV6-6 with TRBJ2-2; D unclear. Germline CDR1 is MNHNY and CDR2 is SVGAGI (reference sequence). The CDR3 runs 14 residues. Trimming took off 5 bases at V and 3 bases at J, with 10 bases between the two ends. DNA for the CDR3: TGTGCCAGCAGTCTCGACACTTACACCGGGGAGCTGTTTTTT. It translates to CASSLDTYTGELFF.

This chain links TRBV29-1 with TRBJ2-7; the D call may be TRBD1 or TRBD2 (6 bases each). From germline, CDR1 is SQVTM and CDR2 ANQGSEA. The CDR3 length is 14 residues. V was cut by 2 bases and J by 12 bases, with 23 bases left in between. The CDR3 DNA sequence: TGCAGCGTTGAATCAGTGATCGGGGGCTACGAGTCGTACTTC. Translated: CSVESVIGGYESYF.

In DNA, the CDR3 is TGTGCCTGGAGCCAGGCTTACAATGAGCAGTTCTTC. Its protein product is CAWSQAYNEQFF. The V and J genes are TRBV30 and TRBJ2-1; D is undetermined. The CDR3 is made up of 12 amino acids. The germline V gene encodes CDR1 GTSNPN and CDR2 SVGIG (reference sequence). Between the trimmed V and J ends, which lost 3 bases and 4 bases, there was a span of 7 bases.

The gene calls are TRBV27 and TRBJ2-7; 9 nucleotides agree with TRBD1. The V and J ends lost 5 bases and 5 bases, in that order; junction bases with no gene match: 4. Per germline, CDR1 MNHEY and CDR2 SMNVEV (reference sequence). This CDR3 has 13 amino acids. The CDR3 loop reads CASSEGQGNEQYF. The CDR3 nucleotides are TGTGCCAGCAGTGAGGGACAGGGTAACGAGCAGTACTTC.

This chain connects TRBV13 to TRBJ2-2; perhaps TRBD1 as D (5 bases). CDR3 length: 16 residues. V lost 1 base to trimming and J lost 5 bases, with 14 bases between them. Germline V gene data show CDR1 as PRHDT and CDR2 as FYEKMQ (reference sequence). CDR3 region: CASSLESSGWTGELFF. The CDR3 region has the DNA TGTGCCAGCAGCTTAGAGTCTTCAGGGTGGACCGGGGAGCTGTTTTTT. Complete variable domain (other parts from reference TRBV13 and TRBJ2-2): AAGVIQSPRHLIKEKRETATLKCYPIPRHDTVYWYQQGPGQDPQFLISFYEKMQSDKGSIPDRFSAQQFSDYHSELNMSSLELGDSALYFCASSLESSGWTGELFFGEGSRLTVL.

This chain links TRBV6-2 or TRBV6-3 with TRBJ2-3, with D perhaps TRBD2 (5 bases). The ends were cut back, 6 bases at V and 10 bases at J, with 14 bases in the middle. The CDR3 is made up of 12 amino acids. Germline loops: CDR1 MNHEY, CDR2 SVGEGT. CDR3 residues: CASSRGWRPQYF. The CDR3, as DNA: TGTGCCAGCAGCCGCGGGTGGAGGCCGCAGTATTTT.

This chain uses TRBV9 with TRBJ2-1, with 11 nucleotides matching TRBD2. V was pared by 2 bases and J by 4 bases, with 5 bases of the junction left unmatched. The CDR3 covers 16 residues. Germline CDR1 reads SGDLS; CDR2 reads YYNGEE. For the CDR3, the DNA is TGTGCCAGCAGCGTCCTGAGACTAGCGGGATACAATGAGCAGTTCTTC. Translating gives CASSVLRLAGYNEQFF. Full variable domain (missing parts from reference TRBV9 and TRBJ2-1): DSGVTQTPKHLITATGQRVTLRCSPRSGDLSVYWYQQSLDQGLQFLIQYYNGEERAKGNILERFSAQQFPDLHSELNLSSLELGDSALYFCASSVLRLAGYNEQFFGPGTRLTVL.